This entry concerns a single T cell receptor (beta chain). Repertoires were generated with immunoSEQ multiplex PCR, while TCRdb's copy carries only in-frame clones and drops some. Here the sample spans around 64,000 clones, 85% to 90% being singletons. The sample originates from a study of blood T cell repertoires in COVID-19. On the study more broadly: From the United States, Italy and Spain came samples of acute and convalescent COVID-19.

The CDR3 is 12 residues long. Looked up from germline, CDR1 is SEHNR and CDR2 is FQNEAQ (reference sequence). Trimming left V 5 bases short and J 5 bases short, with 10 bases between. The sequence derives from a man aged 45-65 years with active COVID-19. The sample taken for sequencing was peripheral blood. The chain employs TRBV7-9 and TRBJ2-7, with D possibly matching TRBD2 (5 bases). In DNA form, the CDR3 reads TGTGCCAGCAGCCACGACTATAACGAGCAGTACTTC. Protein product: CASSHDYNEQYF.